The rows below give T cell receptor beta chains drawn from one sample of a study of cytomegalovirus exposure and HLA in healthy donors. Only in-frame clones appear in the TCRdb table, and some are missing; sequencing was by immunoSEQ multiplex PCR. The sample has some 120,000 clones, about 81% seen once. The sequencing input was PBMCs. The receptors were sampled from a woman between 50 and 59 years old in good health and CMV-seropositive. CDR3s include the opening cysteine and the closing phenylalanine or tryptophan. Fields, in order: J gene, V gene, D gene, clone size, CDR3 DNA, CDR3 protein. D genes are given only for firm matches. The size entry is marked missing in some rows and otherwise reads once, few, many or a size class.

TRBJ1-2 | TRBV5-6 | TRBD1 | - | TGTGCCAGCAGCCGGGGACAGGCTCTCTATGGCTACACCTTC | CASSRGQALYGYTF
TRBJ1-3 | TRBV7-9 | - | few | TGTTCCAGCAGCTTAGACCGGGGTCTGACTGGAAACACCATATATTTT | CSSSLDRGLTGNTIYF
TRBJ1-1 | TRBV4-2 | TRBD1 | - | TGTGCCAGCAGCCAGGGGGACAGGGTCGTGACTGAAGCTTTCTTT | CASSQGDRVVTEAFF
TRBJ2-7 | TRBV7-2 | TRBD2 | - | TGTGCCAGCAGCATTCTACCGGGACTAGCGGGATACGAGCAGTACTTC | CASSILPGLAGYEQYF
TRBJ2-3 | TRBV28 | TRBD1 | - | TGTGCCAGCAGTAGGGACAGACCCACAGATACGCAGTATTTT | CASSRDRPTDTQYF
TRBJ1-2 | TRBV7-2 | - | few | TGTGCCAGCAGCCCTCCGTCCTGGCAGCGTCCTAACACCTTC | CASSPPSWQRPNTF
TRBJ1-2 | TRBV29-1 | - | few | TGCAGCGTACTCCGGGGGGGGCCGGGGGACGGCTACACCTTC | CSVLRGGPGDGYTF
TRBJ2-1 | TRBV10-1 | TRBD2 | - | TGCGCCAGCAATACGACTAGCGGGGGCTACAATGAGCAGTTCTTC | CASNTTSGGYNEQFF
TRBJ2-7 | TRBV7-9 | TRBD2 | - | TGTGCCAGCAGCTTAGGAGGGACTAGCGGGAGTTCCCCCTACGAGCAGTACTTC | CASSLGGTSGSSPYEQYF
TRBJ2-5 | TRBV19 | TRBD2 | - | TGTGCCAGTAGCGTGGGGGCTAGCGGGGGGGCCGGCCAAGAGACCCAGTACTTC | CASSVGASGGAGQETQYF
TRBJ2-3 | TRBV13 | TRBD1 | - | TGTGCCAGCAGCTTAGGGTGGAGGGACAGGGACACAGATACGCAGTATTTT | CASSLGWRDRDTDTQYF
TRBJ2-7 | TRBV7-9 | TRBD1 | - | TGTGCCAGCAGCTTCGGGACAGGGTCCTCCTACGAGCAGTACTTC | CASSFGTGSSYEQYF
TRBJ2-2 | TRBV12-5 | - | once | TGTGCTAGTGGTTTGGTACTAGGGTTGGCAGGGAGGTCCACCGGGGAGCTGTTTTTT | CASGLVLGLAGRSTGELFF
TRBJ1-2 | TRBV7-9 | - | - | TGTGCCAGCAGCCGAATCGTGACAGTACAATTTAACTATGGCTACACCTTC | CASSRIVTVQFNYGYTF
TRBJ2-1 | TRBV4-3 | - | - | TGCGCCAGCAGCCAAGATCGGAGGCCCCAAATGTCCTACAATGAGCAGTTCTTC | CASSQDRRPQMSYNEQFF
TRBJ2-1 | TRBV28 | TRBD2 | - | TGTGCCAGCAGTCCGGGACTAGCGGGGTTCTACAATGAGCAGTTCTTC | CASSPGLAGFYNEQFF
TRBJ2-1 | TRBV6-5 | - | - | TGTGCCAGCAGTTACCAAGGCGGCTATGAGCAGTTCTTC | CASSYQGGYEQFF
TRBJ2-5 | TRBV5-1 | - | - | TGCGCCAGCAGCGGGGGGACAGCCCCAGATCACGAGACCCAGTACTTC | CASSGGTAPDHETQYF
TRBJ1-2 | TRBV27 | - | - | TGTGCCAGCAGTCCCGACAGTATTTATGGCTACACCTTC | CASSPDSIYGYTF
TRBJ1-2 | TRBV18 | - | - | TGTGCCAGCTCACCACCCTACAGGGAACGCTACACCTTC | CASSPPYRERYTF
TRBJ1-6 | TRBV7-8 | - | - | TGTGCCAGCCAACTCGGCAGGGGTCATTCACCCCTCCACTTT | CASQLGRGHSPLHF
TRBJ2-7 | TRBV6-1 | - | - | TGTGCCAGCAGTGCCGTTCTTAGAGAGCAGTACTTC | CASSAVLREQYF
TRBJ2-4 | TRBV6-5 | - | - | TGTGCCAGCAGTTACTCTGGGGGGGGGCCCAAAAACATTCAGTACTTC | CASSYSGGGPKNIQYF
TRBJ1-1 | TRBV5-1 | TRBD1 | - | TGCGCCAGCAGCAGTCGGACAGGGGGCACTGAAGCTTTCTTT | CASSSRTGGTEAFF
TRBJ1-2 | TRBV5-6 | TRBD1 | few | TGTGCCAGCAGCTTCGTATGGGACAGGGGTGGGTACACCTTC | CASSFVWDRGGYTF
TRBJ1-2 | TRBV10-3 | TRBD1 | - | TGTGCCATCAGTGTGGACTCAGCAGGGGGTGGCTACACCTTC | CAISVDSAGGGYTF
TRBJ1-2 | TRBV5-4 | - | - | TGTGCCAGCAGCTTGGAAGGGGCGCTTAGTAACTATGGCTACACCTTC | CASSLEGALSNYGYTF
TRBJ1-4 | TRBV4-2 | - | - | TGTGCCAGCAGCCAAAGCGAGCCGGTTGGGGAAAAACTGTTTTTT | CASSQSEPVGEKLFF
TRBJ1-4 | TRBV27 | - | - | TGTGCCAGCAGTTTCCGCCTTTCCGGGGAAAAACTGTTTTTT | CASSFRLSGEKLFF
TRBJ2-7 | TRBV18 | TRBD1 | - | TGTGCCAGCTCACTTAACAGGGGGAGAACCTACGAGCAGTACTTC | CASSLNRGRTYEQYF
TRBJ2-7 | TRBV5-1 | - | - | TGCGCCAGCAGCTTGTTTAGCCAGGGGATCCCCTACGAGCAGTACTTC | CASSLFSQGIPYEQYF
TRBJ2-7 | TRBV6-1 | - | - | TGTGCCAGCAGTGATGGTCGTGGCCCCTACGAGCAGTACTTC | CASSDGRGPYEQYF